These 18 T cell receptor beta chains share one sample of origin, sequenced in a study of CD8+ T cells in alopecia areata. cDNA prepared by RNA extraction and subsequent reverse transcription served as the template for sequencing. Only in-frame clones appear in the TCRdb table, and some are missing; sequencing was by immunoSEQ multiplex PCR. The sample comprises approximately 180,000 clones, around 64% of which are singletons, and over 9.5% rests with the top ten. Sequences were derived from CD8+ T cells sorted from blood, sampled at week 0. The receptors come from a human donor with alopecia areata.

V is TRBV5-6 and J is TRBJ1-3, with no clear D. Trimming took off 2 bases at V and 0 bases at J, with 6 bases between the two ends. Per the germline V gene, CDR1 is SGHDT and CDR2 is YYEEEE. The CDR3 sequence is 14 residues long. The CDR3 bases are TGTGCCAGCAGCTTTGGCACCTCTGGAAACACCATATATTTT. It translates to CASSFGTSGNTIYF.

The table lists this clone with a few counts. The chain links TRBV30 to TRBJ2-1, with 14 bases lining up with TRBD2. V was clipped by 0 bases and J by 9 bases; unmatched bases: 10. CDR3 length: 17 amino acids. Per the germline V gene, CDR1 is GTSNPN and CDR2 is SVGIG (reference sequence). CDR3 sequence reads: CAWSVRLAGGNSGEQFF. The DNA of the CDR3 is TGTGCCTGGAGTGTCCGACTAGCGGGGGGGAATTCGGGTGAGCAGTTCTTC.

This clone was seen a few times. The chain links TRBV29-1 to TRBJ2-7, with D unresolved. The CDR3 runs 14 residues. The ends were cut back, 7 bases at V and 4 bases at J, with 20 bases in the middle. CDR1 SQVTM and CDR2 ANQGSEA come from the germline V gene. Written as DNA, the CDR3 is TGCAGCGCCGATAGCCCAGATTTTCCTTACGAGCAGTACTTC. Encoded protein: CSADSPDFPYEQYF.

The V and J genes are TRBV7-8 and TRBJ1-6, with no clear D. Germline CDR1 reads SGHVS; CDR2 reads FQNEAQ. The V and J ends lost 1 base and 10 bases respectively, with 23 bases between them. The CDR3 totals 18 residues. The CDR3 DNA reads TGTGCCAGCAGCTTAGTGGATCCTGGGCAGCCGGCGAAATCACCCCTCCACTTT. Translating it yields CASSLVDPGQPAKSPLHF.

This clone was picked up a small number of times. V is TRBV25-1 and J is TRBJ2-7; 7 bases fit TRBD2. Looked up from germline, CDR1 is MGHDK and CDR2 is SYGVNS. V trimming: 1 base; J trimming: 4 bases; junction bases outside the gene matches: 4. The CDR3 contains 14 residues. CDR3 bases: TGTGCCAGCAGTGAATTGGGGAGGGTGTACGAGCAGTACTTC. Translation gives CASSELGRVYEQYF.

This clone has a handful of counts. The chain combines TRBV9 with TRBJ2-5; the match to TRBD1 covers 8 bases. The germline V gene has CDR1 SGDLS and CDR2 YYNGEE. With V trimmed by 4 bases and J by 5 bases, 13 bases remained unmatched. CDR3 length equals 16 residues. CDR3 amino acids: CASSTGQGRGGETQYF. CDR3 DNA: TGTGCCAGCAGCACAGGACAGGGAAGGGGTGGGGAGACCCAGTACTTC.

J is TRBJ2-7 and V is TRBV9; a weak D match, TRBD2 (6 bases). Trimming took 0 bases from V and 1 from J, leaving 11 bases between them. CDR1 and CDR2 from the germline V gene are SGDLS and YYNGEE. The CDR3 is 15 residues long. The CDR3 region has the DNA TGTGCCAGCAGCGTAGCCGGGGGTGCATCCTACGAGCAGTACTTC. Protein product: CASSVAGGASYEQYF.

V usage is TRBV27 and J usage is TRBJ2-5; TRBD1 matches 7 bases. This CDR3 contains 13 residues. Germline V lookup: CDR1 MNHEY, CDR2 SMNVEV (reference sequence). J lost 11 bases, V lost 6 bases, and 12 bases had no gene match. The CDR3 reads CASRERDSRSQYF. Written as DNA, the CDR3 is TGTGCCAGCAGGGAACGGGACAGTCGTTCTCAGTACTTC.

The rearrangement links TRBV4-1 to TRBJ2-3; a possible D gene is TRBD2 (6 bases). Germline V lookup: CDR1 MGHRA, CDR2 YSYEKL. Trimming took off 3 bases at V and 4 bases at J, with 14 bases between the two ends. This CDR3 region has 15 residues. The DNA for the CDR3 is TGCGCCAGCAGCCAGGGGGGATCCCCCCCAGATACGCAGTATTTT. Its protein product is CASSQGGSPPDTQYF.

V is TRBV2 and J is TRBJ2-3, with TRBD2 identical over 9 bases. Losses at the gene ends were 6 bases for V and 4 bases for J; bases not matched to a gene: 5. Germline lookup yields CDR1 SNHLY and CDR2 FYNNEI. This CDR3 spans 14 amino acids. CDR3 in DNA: TGTGCCAGCAGGCGGGGGGGCGGGCCAGATACGCAGTATTTT. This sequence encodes CASRRGGGPDTQYF.

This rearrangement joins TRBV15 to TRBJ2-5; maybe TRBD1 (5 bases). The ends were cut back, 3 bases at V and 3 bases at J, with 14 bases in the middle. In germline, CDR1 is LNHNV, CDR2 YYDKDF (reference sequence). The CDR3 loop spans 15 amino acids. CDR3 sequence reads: CATSSPRAREETQYF. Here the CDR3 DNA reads TGTGCCACCAGCAGTCCCAGGGCCAGGGAAGAGACCCAGTACTTC.

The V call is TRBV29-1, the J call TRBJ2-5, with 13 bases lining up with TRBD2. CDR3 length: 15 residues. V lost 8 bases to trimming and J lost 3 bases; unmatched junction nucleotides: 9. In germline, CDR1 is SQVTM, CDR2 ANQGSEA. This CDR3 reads CSTPGTSGVKETQYF. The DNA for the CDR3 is TGCAGCACCCCCGGGACTAGCGGGGTGAAAGAGACCCAGTACTTC. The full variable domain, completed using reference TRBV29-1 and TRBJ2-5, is SAVISQKPSRDICQRGTSLTIQCQVDSQVTMMFWYRQQPGQSLTLIATANQGSEATYESGFVIDKFPISRPNLTFSTLTVSNMSPEDSSIYLCSTPGTSGVKETQYFGPGTRLLVL.

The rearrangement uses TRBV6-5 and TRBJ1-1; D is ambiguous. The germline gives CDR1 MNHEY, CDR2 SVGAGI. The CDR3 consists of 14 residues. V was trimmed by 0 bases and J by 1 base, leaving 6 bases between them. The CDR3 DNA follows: TGTGCCAGCAGTTACTCGTGGGGGAACACTGAAGCTTTCTTT. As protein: CASSYSWGNTEAFF.

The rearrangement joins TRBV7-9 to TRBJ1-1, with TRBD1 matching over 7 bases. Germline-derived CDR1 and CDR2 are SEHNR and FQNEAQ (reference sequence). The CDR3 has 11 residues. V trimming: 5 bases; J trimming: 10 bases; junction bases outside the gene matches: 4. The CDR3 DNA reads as TGTGCCAGCAGCCGGACAGGCCCAGCTTTCTTT. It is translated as CASSRTGPAFF.

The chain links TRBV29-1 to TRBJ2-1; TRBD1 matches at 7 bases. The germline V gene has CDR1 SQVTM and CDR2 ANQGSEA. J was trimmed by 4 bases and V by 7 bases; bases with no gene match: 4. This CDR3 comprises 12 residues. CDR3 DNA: TGCAGCGGGGGACAGATTTACAATGAGCAGTTCTTC. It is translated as CSGGQIYNEQFF.

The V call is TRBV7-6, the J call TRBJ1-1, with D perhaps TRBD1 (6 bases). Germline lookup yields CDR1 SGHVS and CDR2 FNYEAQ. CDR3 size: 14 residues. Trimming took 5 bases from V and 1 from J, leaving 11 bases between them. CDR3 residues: CASSLGGRNTEAFF. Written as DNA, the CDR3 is TGTGCCAGCAGCCTGGGGGGCAGGAACACTGAAGCTTTCTTT.

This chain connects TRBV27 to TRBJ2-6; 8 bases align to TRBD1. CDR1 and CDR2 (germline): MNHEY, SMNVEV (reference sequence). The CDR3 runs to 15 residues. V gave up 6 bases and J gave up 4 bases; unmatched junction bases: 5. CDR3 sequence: CASRDRASGANVLTF. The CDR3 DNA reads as TGTGCCAGCAGGGACAGGGCGTCCGGGGCCAACGTCCTGACTTTC.

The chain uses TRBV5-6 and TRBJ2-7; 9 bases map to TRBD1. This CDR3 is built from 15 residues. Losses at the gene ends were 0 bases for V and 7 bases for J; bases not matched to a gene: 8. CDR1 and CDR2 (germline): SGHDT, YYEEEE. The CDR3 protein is CASSLDRGRSSEQYF. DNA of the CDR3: TGTGCCAGCAGCTTGGACAGGGGGCGATCGTCAGAGCAGTACTTC.